The table lists the clone carrying this TCR beta chain with many counts. This specimen belongs to a study of response to subunit inactivated influenza vaccine. A single record per CDR3 protein comes from TCRdb applying MiXCR to the RT-PCR reads. Here the sample spans over 300,000 distinct CDR3 sequences, just over 20% being singletons. There are 11 residues in the CDR3. The V gene lost 7 bases and the J gene lost 0 bases, with 6 bases spanning the gap. CDR1 is SQVTM and CDR2 is ANQGSEA in the germline V gene. The specimen was PBMCs from blood, collected about 19 months after vaccination. The receptor's source is a man between 50 and 70 years old who received an inactivated influenza vaccine. The rearrangement links TRBV29-1 to TRBJ1-1; D unclear. The chain's CDR3 is CSGVLNTEAFF. In DNA, the CDR3 is TGCAGCGGGGTCCTGAACACTGAAGCTTTCTTT.